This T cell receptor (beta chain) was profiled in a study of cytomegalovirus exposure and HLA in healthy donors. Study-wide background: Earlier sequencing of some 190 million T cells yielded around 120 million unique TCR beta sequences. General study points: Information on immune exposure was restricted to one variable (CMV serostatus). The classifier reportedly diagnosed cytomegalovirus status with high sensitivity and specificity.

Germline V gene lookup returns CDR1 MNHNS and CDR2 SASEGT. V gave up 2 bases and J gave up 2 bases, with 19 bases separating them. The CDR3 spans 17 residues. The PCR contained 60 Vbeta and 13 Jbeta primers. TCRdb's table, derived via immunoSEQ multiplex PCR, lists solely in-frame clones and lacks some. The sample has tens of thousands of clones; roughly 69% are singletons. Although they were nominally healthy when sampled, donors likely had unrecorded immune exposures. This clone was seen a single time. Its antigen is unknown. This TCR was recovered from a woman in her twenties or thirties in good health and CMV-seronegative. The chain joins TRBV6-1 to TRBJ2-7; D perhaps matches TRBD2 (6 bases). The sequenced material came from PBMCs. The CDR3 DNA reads TGTGCCAGCAGTGAATTTATGGGACTGACAGCCGCCTACGAGCAGTACTTC. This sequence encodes CASSEFMGLTAAYEQYF.